These T cell receptor beta chains were read from a single sample in a study of T cell changes during pregnancy in multiple sclerosis. Sequenced by immunoSEQ multiplex PCR; TCRdb stores in-frame clones only, minus some. The table shows 90,000 to 120,000 clones, with roughly 92% occurring only once. Sequencing was performed on peripheral blood, taken in the third trimester of pregnancy. These receptors came from a female donor in good health, enrolled as a control in a pregnancy study. Both conserved end residues are part of each CDR3. Fields, in order: D gene, J gene, V gene, CDR3 protein. The D gene is left open where the match is weak.

d_call: TRBD2
j_call: TRBJ2-5
v_call: TRBV7-3
cdr3_aa: CASSLTRLAGGIETQYF

d_call: TRBD2
j_call: TRBJ2-1
v_call: TRBV7-2
cdr3_aa: CASSPLGGGASEQFF

d_call: TRBD2
j_call: TRBJ2-7
v_call: TRBV6-5
cdr3_aa: CASRGTSGGYEQYF

d_call: -
j_call: TRBJ2-7
v_call: TRBV5-6
cdr3_aa: CASSASRYEQYF

d_call: TRBD2
j_call: TRBJ2-1
v_call: TRBV19
cdr3_aa: CASSIDGGGTYNEQFF

d_call: TRBD1
j_call: TRBJ2-7
v_call: TRBV29-1
cdr3_aa: CSVEEEAGGYEQYF

d_call: -
j_call: TRBJ1-1
v_call: TRBV15
cdr3_aa: CATSSGGWSGNTEAFF

d_call: TRBD1
j_call: TRBJ1-5
v_call: TRBV19
cdr3_aa: CASMDRGEPQHF

d_call: -
j_call: TRBJ2-1
v_call: TRBV19
cdr3_aa: CASSSASSYNEQFF

d_call: TRBD2
j_call: TRBJ2-3
v_call: TRBV5-1
cdr3_aa: CASSWGTSGTSTDTQYF

d_call: -
j_call: TRBJ2-2
v_call: TRBV4-2
cdr3_aa: CASSQTGENTGELFF

d_call: TRBD1
j_call: TRBJ1-3
v_call: TRBV6-9
cdr3_aa: CASSSVTGQGLTFSGNTIYF

d_call: TRBD1
j_call: TRBJ2-7
v_call: TRBV4-1
cdr3_aa: CASSQTRTGGYEQYF

d_call: -
j_call: TRBJ1-2
v_call: TRBV27
cdr3_aa: CASSLSGQGGKRLSYTF

d_call: -
j_call: TRBJ1-5
v_call: TRBV6-4
cdr3_aa: CASSEGGRGPQHF

d_call: -
j_call: TRBJ2-6
v_call: TRBV6-5
cdr3_aa: CASSSRGANVLTF

d_call: TRBD1
j_call: TRBJ1-3
v_call: TRBV16
cdr3_aa: CASSQSRGQGNTIYF

d_call: TRBD1
j_call: TRBJ2-5
v_call: TRBV7-2
cdr3_aa: CASSLSDRGWETQYF

d_call: TRBD2
j_call: TRBJ2-1
v_call: TRBV7-8
cdr3_aa: CASSSDGGSYNEQFF

d_call: -
j_call: TRBJ1-4
v_call: TRBV6-1
cdr3_aa: CASSESEAEKLFF

d_call: TRBD1
j_call: TRBJ1-2
v_call: TRBV5-1
cdr3_aa: CASSLDRGYGYTF

d_call: TRBD2
j_call: TRBJ2-1
v_call: TRBV5-4
cdr3_aa: CASSKSGGAGEQFF

d_call: TRBD2
j_call: TRBJ2-3
v_call: TRBV7-3
cdr3_aa: CASSFLAGGTDTQYF

d_call: TRBD2
j_call: TRBJ2-1
v_call: TRBV4-1
cdr3_aa: CASSQGFAGDYNEQFF

d_call: TRBD1
j_call: TRBJ2-1
v_call: TRBV4-1
cdr3_aa: CASSLRTPQDRGIHNEQFF

d_call: TRBD2
j_call: TRBJ2-2
v_call: TRBV7-9
cdr3_aa: CASSSGTGGPTGELFF

d_call: -
j_call: TRBJ2-1
v_call: TRBV30
cdr3_aa: CAWSHDGSSYNEQFF

d_call: TRBD1
j_call: TRBJ2-3
v_call: TRBV4-1
cdr3_aa: CASSQEIPGGADTQYF

d_call: -
j_call: TRBJ2-1
v_call: TRBV5-1
cdr3_aa: CASSWPRGDNEQFF

d_call: TRBD1
j_call: TRBJ1-1
v_call: TRBV9
cdr3_aa: CASSVGTGQAEAFF

d_call: TRBD2
j_call: TRBJ2-1
v_call: TRBV9
cdr3_aa: CASSPISGASGGNEQFF

d_call: TRBD1
j_call: TRBJ1-1
v_call: TRBV4-3
cdr3_aa: CASSQPGQVLEAFF

d_call: -
j_call: TRBJ1-5
v_call: TRBV4-3
cdr3_aa: CASSQDTGQGEQPQHF

d_call: TRBD2
j_call: TRBJ2-1
v_call: TRBV5-1
cdr3_aa: CASSLAPSGINNEQFF

d_call: -
j_call: TRBJ1-2
v_call: TRBV7-8
cdr3_aa: CASSLEREQNYGYTF